These 24 T cell receptor beta chains were sequenced from one sample in a study of blood T cell repertoires in COVID-19. Using immunoSEQ multiplex PCR, the repertoire was profiled, and TCRdb retains in-frame clones only, with some absent. Counted here are some 330,000 clones, approximately 84% occurring once; the ten biggest clones make up roughly 4.5%. The specimen was PBMCs or T cells enriched from blood (not recorded which). The source is a man aged 30 to 39 who had recovered from COVID-19.

The chain employs TRBV2 and TRBJ1-1, with TRBD1 matching over 7 bases. The J segment lost 4 bases and the V segment lost 6 bases, leaving 8 bases of the junction unmatched. CDR1 and CDR2 from the germline V gene are SNHLY and FYNNEI. CDR3 length: 14 residues. This CDR3 reads CASRTRGEATEAFF. The CDR3 DNA is TGTGCCAGCAGAACCAGGGGGGAAGCCACTGAAGCTTTCTTT.

In its sample, this clone was seen a few times. The chain recombines TRBV2 with TRBJ2-2, with 8 nucleotides matching TRBD1. V gave up 6 bases and J gave up 5 bases; unmatched junction bases: 11. From germline, CDR1 is SNHLY and CDR2 FYNNEI. This CDR3 has 16 amino acids. The CDR3 here is CASRWGRGQGTGELFF. CDR3 nucleotide sequence: TGTGCCAGCAGATGGGGCAGGGGGCAAGGGACCGGGGAGCTGTTTTTT.

A single count supports this clone. This rearrangement joins TRBV11-3 to TRBJ1-4, with 10 positions matching TRBD1. The germline gives CDR1 SGHNT, CDR2 YENEEA. V shed 5 bases and J 6 bases; nucleotides not matched to a gene: 6. CDR3 length: 15 residues. The CDR3 DNA reads as TGTGCCAGCAGCGGGGCCGGGACAGGGGATGAAAAACTGTTTTTT. This encodes CASSGAGTGDEKLFF.

V usage is TRBV18 and J usage is TRBJ1-1; D not certain. CDR1 and CDR2 (germline): KGHSH, LQKENI. Deletions cut 3 bases from V and 1 base from J, with 12 bases between. This CDR3 is built from 15 residues. The CDR3 loop reads CASSPVRARNTEAFF. In DNA, the CDR3 is TGTGCCAGCTCACCGGTTCGAGCCCGGAACACTGAAGCTTTCTTT.

The rearrangement joins TRBV25-1 to TRBJ2-5, with D possibly TRBD2 on 5 matching bases. The V gene lost 5 bases and the J gene lost 5 bases, with 15 bases spanning the gap. The CDR3 covers 14 residues. CDR1 is MGHDK, CDR2 SYGVNS, per germline. The CDR3 bases are TGTGCCAGCAGTCCCCCCGGGGAGAGGGAGACCCAGTACTTC. It specifies CASSPPGERETQYF.

The chain carries TRBV6-5 and TRBJ2-7, with TRBD1 as a possible D gene (5 bases). The CDR3 contains 14 residues. Deletions cut 8 bases from V and 0 bases from J, with 14 bases between. Per germline, CDR1 MNHEY and CDR2 SVGAGI. The CDR3 region is CASGAQGISYEQYF. CDR3 sequence (DNA): TGTGCCAGCGGGGCGCAAGGGATCTCCTACGAGCAGTACTTC.

The V gene is TRBV7-2, the J gene TRBJ2-7, with D maybe TRBD1 (6 bases). The germline V gene has CDR1 SGHTA and CDR2 FQGNSA. The CDR3 spans 13 residues. Trimming removed 3 bases at V and 4 bases at J, with 10 bases between. The CDR3 here is CASSLGRGYEQYF. CDR3 in DNA: TGTGCCAGCAGCTTGGGTAGGGGGTACGAGCAGTACTTC.

The gene calls are TRBV5-4 and TRBJ2-3; maybe TRBD2 (5 bases). The CDR3 consists of 13 residues. Trimming cost V 2 bases and J 1 base, with 5 bases left between them. Germline-derived CDR1 and CDR2 are SGHNT and YYREEE (reference sequence). The CDR3 DNA sequence: TGTGCCAGCAGCTTCGGGGGCACAGATACGCAGTATTTT. It is translated as CASSFGGTDTQYF.

The chain has TRBV6-5 and TRBJ1-1, with D possibly being TRBD1 (5 bases). Trimming cost V 7 bases and J 3 bases, with 15 bases left between them. Germline V gene sequence: CDR1 MNHEY, CDR2 SVGAGI. CDR3 length: 14 amino acids. The CDR3, as DNA: TGTGCCAGCACTCTAAACTCAGGGTACACTGAAGCTTTCTTT. Amino acid sequence: CASTLNSGYTEAFF.

This clone has just a few counts. This sample includes further DNA sequences coding for the same CDR3. This chain joins TRBV7-2 and TRBJ1-6; D unresolved. Germline V gene sequence: CDR1 SGHTA, CDR2 FQGNSA. The CDR3 consists of 12 residues. The V end lost 5 bases, the J end lost 3 bases, and 2 bases lay between the germline ends. CDR3 region: CASSRYNSPLHF. CDR3 bases: TGTGCCAGCAGCCGCTATAATTCACCCCTCCACTTT.

There are a few counts of this clone. The V and J genes are TRBV6-4 and TRBJ2-3, with D perhaps TRBD2 (6 bases). Trimming stripped 4 bases from V and 1 base from J, with 12 bases between. This CDR3 contains 15 residues. Germline V lookup: CDR1 MRHNA, CDR2 SNTAGT. The CDR3 sequence is CASSALGGGTDTQYF. The CDR3 region has the DNA TGTGCCAGCAGTGCCCTCGGGGGAGGCACAGATACGCAGTATTTT.

About this clone: Compared with germline, one end of the junction differs, possibly owing to a read error. V is TRBV6-1 and J is TRBJ1-2; TRBD1 matches at 10 bases. The CDR3 loop spans 15 amino acids. Per the germline V gene, CDR1 is MNHNS and CDR2 is SASEGT. Here the CDR3 DNA reads TGTGCCAGCCGTGACAGGGGGCGCGGGGACTATGGCTACACCTTC. Protein: CASRDRGRGDYGYTF.

This clone has a single count. The J gene is TRBJ1-6, the V gene TRBV30, with D unclear. CDR3 size: 14 residues. CDR1 and CDR2 (germline): GTSNPN, SVGIG (reference sequence). In DNA form, the CDR3 reads TGTGCTGAAAGCAGCGGGTTAGGAAATTCACCCCTCCACTTT. Encoded protein: CAESSGLGNSPLHF. Filled out from reference TRBV30 and TRBJ1-6, the complete variable domain reads SQTIHQWPATLVQPVGSPLSLECTVEGTSNPNLYWYRQAAGRGLQLLFYSVGIGQISSEVPQNLSASRPQDRQFILSSKKLLLSDSGFYLCAESSGLGNSPLHFGNGTRLTVT.

This chain connects TRBV4-1 to TRBJ2-4, with 9 bases identical to TRBD2. With 1 base clipped from V and 2 bases from J, the junction kept 6 bases outside the gene matches. Germline CDR1 is MGHRA and CDR2 is YSYEKL. The CDR3 length is 17 residues. The CDR3 nucleotides read TGCGCCAGCAGCCAAGCTAGCGGGAAGGGGACCAAAAACATTCAGTACTTC. It translates to CASSQASGKGTKNIQYF.

The chain is built from TRBV20-1 and TRBJ2-2; D is ambiguous. V lost 6 bases and J lost 1, with 12 bases in between. Germline CDR1 DFQATT, CDR2 SNEGSKA (reference sequence). CDR3 length: 14 residues. CDR3 in amino acids: CSASRSQNTGELFF. CDR3 in DNA: TGCAGTGCCAGTCGGTCTCAGAACACCGGGGAGCTGTTTTTT.

The chain joins TRBV10-1 to TRBJ2-3, with 7 bases fitting TRBD2. CDR3 length: 17 amino acids. CDR1 is WNHNN and CDR2 is SYGVQD in the germline V gene (reference sequence). J gave up 3 bases and V 3 bases, and 12 bases lay outside the gene matches. CDR3 in amino acids: CASSDPGGEGITDTQYF. CDR3 bases: TGCGCCAGCAGTGACCCAGGAGGGGAGGGTATTACAGATACGCAGTATTTT.

V gene TRBV19 combines with J gene TRBJ2-7; 8 bases map to TRBD1. Germline V lookup: CDR1 LNHDA, CDR2 SQIVND (reference sequence). Losses at the gene ends were 8 bases for V and 4 bases for J; bases not matched to a gene: 10. The CDR3 loop spans 14 amino acids. The CDR3 DNA reads as TGTGCCAGTCGCCAACGGGGACAGGAGTACGAGCAGTACTTC. Its translation is CASRQRGQEYEQYF.

The J gene is TRBJ1-2, the V gene TRBV15; TRBD1 might be the D (5 bases). Between the trimmed V and J ends, which lost 5 bases and 3 bases, there was a span of 16 bases. CDR3 length: 15 residues. The germline V gene has CDR1 LNHNV and CDR2 YYDKDF (reference sequence). In DNA form, the CDR3 reads TGTGCCACCAGCCCTGGGGATAGGGGTGACTATGGCTACACCTTC. Translating it yields CATSPGDRGDYGYTF. Full variable domain (outside the CDR3, taken from reference TRBV15 and TRBJ1-2): DAMVIQNPRYQVTQFGKPVTLSCSQTLNHNVMYWYQQKSSQAPKLLFHYYDKDFNNEADTPDNFQSRRPNTSFCFLDIRSPGLGDTAMYLCATSPGDRGDYGYTFGSGTRLTVV.

The CDR3 bases are TGTGCCAGCAGTTGGGGGGGGACAGGGTCCTACAATGAGCAGTTCTTC. This codes for CASSWGGTGSYNEQFF. V gene TRBV27 combines with J gene TRBJ2-1, with 9 positions matching TRBD1. The CDR3 runs 16 residues. Germline V CDR1 and CDR2: MNHEY, SMNVEV (reference sequence). V trimming: 4 bases; J trimming: 1 base; junction bases outside the gene matches: 5.

V gene TRBV7-9 combines with J gene TRBJ1-4, with D tentatively TRBD1 (6 bases). The CDR3 consists of 14 residues. Trimming took off 5 bases at V and 8 bases at J, with 15 bases between the two ends. Germline V lookup: CDR1 SEHNR, CDR2 FQNEAQ (reference sequence). CDR3 residues: CASSRDNDYEKLFF. In DNA form, the CDR3 reads TGTGCCAGCAGCCGGGACAACGACTACGAAAAACTGTTTTTT. The complete variable domain, with remaining parts taken from reference TRBV7-9 and TRBJ1-4, reads DTGVSQNPRHKITKRGQNVTFRCDPISEHNRLYWYRQTLGQGPEFLTYFQNEAQLEKSRLLSDRFSAERPKGSFSTLEIQRTEQGDSAMYLCASSRDNDYEKLFFGSGTQLSVL.

The chain has TRBV9 and TRBJ2-1, with TRBD2 matching over 16 bases. CDR1 is SGDLS and CDR2 is YYNGEE in the germline V gene. CDR3 size: 19 residues. V trimming: 5 bases; J trimming: 7 bases; junction bases outside the gene matches: 15. Here the CDR3 DNA reads TGTGCCAGCAGGGCCCCCGGGACTAGCGGGAGGGCTGGATGGAATGAGCAGTTCTTC. The encoded protein is CASRAPGTSGRAGWNEQFF.

As concerns this clone: In the same sample, other DNA sequences code for this CDR3. This chain joins TRBV5-1 and TRBJ2-7, with 8 bases matching TRBD1. CDR3 length: 15 residues. CDR1 is SGHRS and CDR2 is YFSETQ in the germline V gene. The J segment lost 0 bases and the V segment lost 0 bases, leaving 2 bases of the junction unmatched. CDR3 sequence reads: CASSLGTGSSYEQYF. CDR3 DNA: TGCGCCAGCAGCTTGGGGACAGGGTCCTCCTACGAGCAGTACTTC. Supplemented by reference TRBV5-1 and TRBJ2-7, the full variable domain reads KAGVTQTPRYLIKTRGQQVTLSCSPISGHRSVSWYQQTPGQGLQFLFEYFSETQRNKGNFPGRFSGRQFSNSRSEMNVSTLELGDSALYLCASSLGTGSSYEQYFGPGTRLTVT.

The chain employs TRBV19 and TRBJ2-3; tentatively, D is TRBD2 (6 bases). The CDR3 extends over 13 amino acids. Trimming pared 7 bases from V and 6 bases from J, leaving 14 bases between. Germline values: CDR1 LNHDA, CDR2 SQIVND (reference sequence). The CDR3 sequence is CASKTAGGDTQYF. In DNA, the CDR3 is TGTGCCAGTAAAACAGCCGGGGGTGATACGCAGTATTTT. The whole variable domain, remainder taken from reference TRBV19 and TRBJ2-3, is DGGITQSPKYLFRKEGQNVTLSCEQNLNHDAMYWYRQDPGQGLRLIYYSQIVNDFQKGDIAEGYSVSREKKESFPLTVTSAQKNPTAFYLCASKTAGGDTQYFGPGTRLTVL.

The V gene is TRBV6-5, the J gene TRBJ2-1; D is perhaps TRBD1 (6 bases). CDR3 length equals 14 residues. V was pared by 10 bases and J by 4 bases, with 17 bases between. Germline V CDR1 and CDR2: MNHEY, SVGAGI. CDR3: CATSRDTTYNEQFF. The CDR3 bases are TGTGCCACGTCCCGGGACACCACATACAATGAGCAGTTCTTC.